The 25 T cell receptor beta chains in this list originate from one sample, sequenced in a study of T cell repertoires in aging, cancer and after chemotherapy. TCR beta rearrangements were amplified from peripheral blood genomic DNA. Rearranged V-D-J TRB sequences were amplified with a mixed TRB-A/B primer pool. TCRdb independently ran MiXCR on the multiplex PCR reads; one entry per CDR3 protein. In the table there are 10,000 to 15,000 distinct CDR3 sequences, 35% to 45% of which are singletons. Sequenced sample: blood. These receptors came from a human donor in good health. The donor label of this sample is uncertain.

This chain links TRBV6-6 with TRBJ2-7; D not certain. This CDR3 has 13 amino acids. V gave up 0 bases and J gave up 6 bases, with 9 bases separating them. Germline V gene lookup returns CDR1 MNHNY and CDR2 SVGAGI (reference sequence). CDR3: CASSYSGLVEQYF. The CDR3 DNA sequence: TGTGCCAGCAGTTACTCGGGGTTGGTCGAGCAGTACTTC.

The chain links TRBV15 to TRBJ2-7; D gene unclear. Per germline, CDR1 LNHNV and CDR2 YYDKDF (reference sequence). V gave up 0 bases and J gave up 2 bases, with 8 bases separating them. CDR3 length: 14 amino acids. The CDR3 DNA is TGTGCCACCAGCAGAGACTGGGGAACCTACGAGCAGTACTTC. Amino acid sequence: CATSRDWGTYEQYF.

The J gene is TRBJ2-1, the V gene TRBV6-4, with TRBD2 matching 8 bases. Germline loops: CDR1 MRHNA, CDR2 SNTAGT. V dropped 3 bases and J dropped 7; count of bases not matched to a gene: 11. The CDR3 covers 16 residues. The CDR3 sequence: CASSDNGLAATNEQFF. The CDR3 region has the DNA TGTGCCAGCAGTGATAATGGACTAGCAGCCACGAATGAGCAGTTCTTC.

CDR3 in amino acids: CASAIPRDDSYNEQFF. DNA of the CDR3: TGTGCCAGCGCCATTCCCCGGGACGACTCCTACAATGAGCAGTTCTTC. V and J are TRBV11-2 and TRBJ2-1; D may correspond to TRBD1 or TRBD2 (5 bases each). CDR1 SGHAT and CDR2 FQNNGV come from the germline V gene. The CDR3 has 16 amino acids. V lost 8 bases to trimming and J lost 0 bases, with 17 bases between them.

The chain employs TRBV6-5 and TRBJ2-1; unclear D gene. Germline V gene sequence: CDR1 MNHEY, CDR2 SVGAGI. The CDR3 is 15 residues long. Trimming cost V 6 bases and J 10 bases, with 22 bases left between them. DNA of the CDR3: TGTGCCAGCAGCAACTCACCGCTAGGGTCCTACGAGCAGTTCTTC. It translates to CASSNSPLGSYEQFF.

Within the sample, this clonotype is medium-sized. CDR3 bases: TGTGCCAGCAGTCCGAGCGGGAGCACAGATACGCAGTATTTT. Translation: CASSPSGSTDTQYF. This chain joins TRBV6-4 and TRBJ2-3; TRBD2 is a possible D gene (6 bases). Trimming cost V 5 bases and J 0 bases, with 9 bases left between them. The CDR3 runs 14 residues. CDR1 is MRHNA and CDR2 is SNTAGT in the germline V gene.

This rearrangement joins TRBV6-6 to TRBJ1-2; D might be TRBD1 (5 bases). V lost 6 bases and J lost 4, with 12 bases in between. The CDR3 has 13 residues. Germline CDR1 is MNHNY and CDR2 is SVGAGI (reference sequence). The CDR3 DNA follows: TGTGCCAGCAGGCTGGGGGAGGGCTATGGCTACACCTTC. It yields the protein CASRLGEGYGYTF.

The chain combines TRBV10-3 with TRBJ2-7, with D possibly matching TRBD2 (5 bases). CDR1 and CDR2 from the germline V gene are ENHRY and SYGVKD. The V and J ends lost 6 bases and 2 bases respectively, with 14 bases between them. The CDR3 loop spans 14 amino acids. The CDR3 here is CAIRLDSPTYEQYF. Here the CDR3 DNA reads TGTGCCATCAGGCTGGACTCACCTACCTACGAGCAGTACTTC.

This clonotype was recorded a few times. This chain joins TRBV5-5 and TRBJ2-7; the match to TRBD1 covers 10 bases. Germline-derived CDR1 and CDR2 are SGHKS and YYEKEE (reference sequence). The trim removed 6 bases at V and 3 bases at J, leaving 6 bases unmatched. This CDR3 contains 14 residues. DNA for the CDR3: TGTGCCAGCACCCCAGACAGGGGGCTCTACGAGCAGTACTTC. Translating it yields CASTPDRGLYEQYF. The entire variable domain, with the rest obtained from reference TRBV5-5 and TRBJ2-7, is as follows: DAGVTQSPTHLIKTRGQQVTLRCSPISGHKSVSWYQQVLGQGPQFIFQYYEKEERGRGNFPDRFSARQFPNYSSELNVNALLLGDSALYLCASTPDRGLYEQYFGPGTRLTVT.

The V and J genes are TRBV6-2 or TRBV6-3 and TRBJ2-7; TRBD2 aligns across 10 bases. The trim removed 2 bases at V and 2 bases at J, leaving 3 bases unmatched. Germline V CDR1 and CDR2: MNHEY, SVGEGT. The CDR3 spans 15 residues. Here the CDR3 reads CASSYGSGGAYEQYF. In DNA, the CDR3 is TGTGCCAGCAGTTACGGGAGCGGGGGGGCCTACGAGCAGTACTTC.

There are a few counts of this clonotype. The V call is TRBV19, the J call TRBJ1-2; possibly TRBD1 for D (6 bases). Germline CDR1 is LNHDA and CDR2 is SQIVND (reference sequence). This CDR3 has 14 amino acids. Trimming removed 4 bases from V and 4 bases from J, with 13 bases in between. For the CDR3, the DNA is TGTGCCAGTAGTACGAGAAGGGGGACCTATGGCTACACCTTC. Translated: CASSTRRGTYGYTF.

This chain links TRBV13 with TRBJ1-5; D perhaps matches TRBD1 (5 bases). The ends were cut back, 3 bases at V and 2 bases at J, with 20 bases in the middle. Germline V gene data show CDR1 as PRHDT and CDR2 as FYEKMQ (reference sequence). The CDR3 consists of 18 residues. This CDR3 is CASSFPDPRAEGNQPQHF. The DNA for the CDR3 is TGTGCCAGCAGCTTCCCCGACCCCAGGGCGGAAGGCAATCAGCCCCAGCATTTT.

The table lists this clonotype with a count of one. This chain uses TRBV12-3 or TRBV12-4 with TRBJ2-5; TRBD1 or TRBD2 may be the D gene (6 bases each). CDR3 length equals 15 residues. Trimming removed 6 bases at V and 5 bases at J, with 19 bases between. The CDR3 DNA follows: TGTGCCAGCAGCCGCCTGTCGGGGGCGGGGGAGACCCAGTACTTC. The encoded protein is CASSRLSGAGETQYF.

This clonotype was observed a few times. V and J are TRBV5-6 and TRBJ2-1, with 13 bases fitting TRBD2. The CDR3 is 16 amino acids. Germline trimming cut 4 bases from V and 9 bases from J; bases unmatched to any gene: 10. Germline CDR1 and CDR2: SGHDT and YYEEEE. The CDR3 loop is CASSLVLAGGRSEQFF. CDR3 nucleotides: TGTGCCAGCAGCCTGGTACTAGCGGGAGGGCGGAGTGAGCAGTTCTTC.

The chain combines TRBV29-1 with TRBJ1-1; 7 bases match TRBD1. Unmatched junction bases numbered 8, after V lost 6 bases and J lost 1 base. Germline assignment: CDR1 SQVTM and CDR2 ANQGSEA. The CDR3 is made up of 14 amino acids. The CDR3 sequence is CSVEGQRKNTEAFF. CDR3 nucleotides: TGCAGCGTAGAGGGACAGAGAAAGAACACTGAAGCTTTCTTT.

This clonotype occurred a few times. V is TRBV15 and J is TRBJ2-7; TRBD1 agrees at 7 bases. CDR3 size: 15 residues. The germline CDR1 and CDR2 sequences are LNHNV and YYDKDF (reference sequence). With V trimmed by 3 bases and J by 2 bases, 7 bases remained unmatched. CDR3 residues: CATSSRRDSTYEQYF. The DNA of the CDR3 is TGTGCCACCAGCAGCCGAAGGGACAGTACCTACGAGCAGTACTTC.

This clonotype rates as medium-sized. J is TRBJ1-2 and V is TRBV5-6; D is unresolved. This CDR3 comprises 13 residues. CDR1 and CDR2 (germline): SGHDT, YYEEEE. Trimming stripped 2 bases from V and 0 bases from J, with 5 bases between. CDR3 protein: CASSFTANYGYTF. In DNA, the CDR3 is TGTGCCAGCAGCTTTACAGCTAACTATGGCTACACCTTC.

The chain carries TRBV6-1 and TRBJ1-1, with D unresolved. Trimming left V 10 bases short and J 11 bases short, with 23 bases between. Germline CDR1 and CDR2: MNHNS and SASEGT. The CDR3 is made up of 13 amino acids. CDR3 in amino acids: CATTLEGIDPAFF. DNA for the CDR3: TGTGCCACCACATTGGAGGGAATAGACCCCGCTTTCTTT.

The chain joins TRBV7-9 to TRBJ1-1; no clear D. In germline, CDR1 is SEHNR, CDR2 FQNEAQ (reference sequence). The CDR3 has 15 residues. The germline V and J ends were trimmed by 6 bases and 4 bases, with 18 bases remaining between them. The CDR3 bases are TGTGCCAGCAGTCTGTCCCATATACCCCCCACTGAAGCTTTCTTT. Its translation is CASSLSHIPPTEAFF.

This clonotype was seen only a few times. The chain uses TRBV5-6 and TRBJ2-5; no clear D. This CDR3 comprises 16 residues. The V and J ends lost 5 bases and 4 bases respectively, with 21 bases between them. CDR1 and CDR2 (germline): SGHDT, YYEEEE. CDR3 loop: CASRRFDIPWGETQYF. The DNA for the CDR3 is TGTGCCAGCAGACGATTCGACATTCCTTGGGGAGAGACCCAGTACTTC. The full variable domain, in which reference TRBV5-6 and TRBJ2-5 provide the parts outside the CDR3, is DAGVTQSPTHLIKTRGQQVTLRCSPKSGHDTVSWYQQALGQGPQFIFQYYEEEERQRGNFPDRFSGHQFPNYSSELNVNALLLGDSALYLCASRRFDIPWGETQYFGPGTRLLVL.

In this sample, this clonotype is medium-sized. The chain uses TRBV19 and TRBJ1-6; TRBD1 matches at 7 bases. V lost 4 bases, J lost 7 bases, and 7 bases stayed unmatched. Germline V lookup: CDR1 LNHDA, CDR2 SQIVND (reference sequence). The CDR3 covers 15 residues. CDR3 nucleotide sequence: TGTGCCAGTAGTACCGGACAGGCCCTAAATTCACCCCTCCACTTT. Protein: CASSTGQALNSPLHF.

This clonotype is deemed medium-sized. The J gene is TRBJ1-3, the V gene TRBV19, with D hard to call. The V gene lost 8 bases and the J gene lost 4 bases, with 12 bases spanning the gap. Looked up from germline, CDR1 is LNHDA and CDR2 is SQIVND (reference sequence). The CDR3 has 13 residues. DNA of the CDR3: TGTGCCAGTGGCGACGGGGTCGGAAACACCATATATTTT. The encoded protein is CASGDGVGNTIYF.

The CDR3 nucleotides read TGTGCCACCAGCAGAGATTCCTGGCGGGGGGTAGGCTCCTACGAGCAGTACTTC. Protein: CATSRDSWRGVGSYEQYF. The genes are TRBV15 and TRBJ2-7; 8 nucleotides match TRBD2. This CDR3 spans 18 amino acids. Germline V gene sequence: CDR1 LNHNV, CDR2 YYDKDF (reference sequence). V gave up 0 bases and J gave up 0 bases; unmatched junction bases: 10.

This clonotype was counted between two and nine times. The CDR3 loop reads CAWSWEWETQYF. The CDR3 DNA reads as TGTGCCTGGAGTTGGGAGTGGGAGACCCAGTACTTC. This chain connects TRBV30 to TRBJ2-5; tentative D call: TRBD2 (5 bases). Germline V gene sequence: CDR1 GTSNPN, CDR2 SVGIG (reference sequence). This CDR3 is 12 amino acids long. Deletions cut 2 bases from V and 5 bases from J, with 9 bases between.

CDR3 coding DNA: TGTGCCAGCAGTCCAACTAGCGGGAGGGCCTGGGAGACCCAGTACTTC. Translation: CASSPTSGRAWETQYF. The chain recombines TRBV27 with TRBJ2-5, with TRBD2 matching 13 bases. In germline, CDR1 is MNHEY, CDR2 SMNVEV (reference sequence). The CDR3 has 16 amino acids. The junction had 8 bases not matched to a gene; V was cut back by 5 bases and J by 5 bases.